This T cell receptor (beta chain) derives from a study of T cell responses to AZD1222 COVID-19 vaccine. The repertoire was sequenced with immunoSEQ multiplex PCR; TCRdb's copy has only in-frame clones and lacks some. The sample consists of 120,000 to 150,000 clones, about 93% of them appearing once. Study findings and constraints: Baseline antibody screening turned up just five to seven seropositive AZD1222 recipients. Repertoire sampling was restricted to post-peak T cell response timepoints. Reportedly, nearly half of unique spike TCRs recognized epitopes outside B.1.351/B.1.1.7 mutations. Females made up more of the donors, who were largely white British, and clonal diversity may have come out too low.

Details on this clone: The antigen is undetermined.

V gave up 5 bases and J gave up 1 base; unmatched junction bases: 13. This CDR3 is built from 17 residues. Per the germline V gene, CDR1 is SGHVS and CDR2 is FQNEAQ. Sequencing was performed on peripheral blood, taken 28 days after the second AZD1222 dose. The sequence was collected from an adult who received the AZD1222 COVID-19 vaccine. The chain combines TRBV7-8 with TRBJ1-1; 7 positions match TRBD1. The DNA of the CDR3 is TGTGCCAGCAGCGACACGATAAACAGGGGTGGGAACACTGAAGCTTTCTTT. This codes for CASSDTINRGGNTEAFF.